The clone carrying this T cell receptor beta chain was seen just once. Antigen: not known. The data belong to a study of post-analysis software for immune sequencing data. cDNA libraries for TCR beta contained unique molecular identifiers. MiXCR, run by TCRdb on the PCR reads, gives a single entry per CDR3 protein. Altogether 750,000 to 950,000 distinct CDR3 sequences are present, 46% being singletons, with the ten largest covering roughly 5%. CDR1 is MNHEY and CDR2 is SVGEGT in the germline V gene. Trimming left V 2 bases short and J 4 bases short, with 12 bases between. There are 14 residues in the CDR3. The study, taken as a whole, reports: Relative to controls, patients had about 5 TRBV segments at higher frequency, with TRBV5-6, TRBV5-1 and TRBV20-1 among these.

The source of this sequence is a girl between 10 and 17 years old with multiple sclerosis. The sequenced sample consisted of blood. This chain links TRBV6-2 or TRBV6-3 with TRBJ2-7; tentative D call: TRBD1 (7 bases). CDR3 in DNA: TGTGCCAGCAGTTACCGCGGGACAGAGTACGAGCAGTACTTC. Protein sequence: CASSYRGTEYEQYF.